The 4 T cell receptor beta chains below all came from one sample that was sequenced in a study of blood T cell repertoires in COVID-19. Generated by immunoSEQ multiplex PCR, the TCRdb table keeps only in-frame clones and is missing some. Among approximately 240,000 clones listed, around 87% were seen once. The specimen was peripheral blood. These receptors all stem from a woman in her twenties or thirties who had recovered from COVID-19.

This clone came up a few times. The V call is TRBV5-1, the J call TRBJ2-7; 11 bases map to TRBD2. Trimming cost V 0 bases and J 3 bases; bases outside gene matches: 8. Germline CDR1 is SGHRS and CDR2 is YFSETQ. The CDR3 runs to 17 residues. CDR3 protein: CASSLVLAGAADYEQYF. The CDR3 nucleotides are TGCGCCAGCAGCTTGGTACTAGCGGGGGCCGCGGACTACGAGCAGTACTTC.

The chain uses TRBV27 and TRBJ1-4; 8 bases agree with TRBD1. Germline V lookup: CDR1 MNHEY, CDR2 SMNVEV (reference sequence). This CDR3 region has 14 residues. The V gene end was trimmed by 5 bases and the J gene end by 7 bases; junction bases not matched to a gene: 6. The CDR3 sequence is CASSVTGGGEKLFF. CDR3 sequence (DNA): TGTGCCAGCAGTGTAACAGGGGGTGGTGAAAAACTGTTTTTT.

The chain combines TRBV3-1 (or the pseudogene TRBV3-2) with TRBJ1-5, with D possibly TRBD1 on 6 matching bases. Between the trimmed V and J ends, which lost 6 bases and 4 bases, there was a span of 10 bases. This CDR3 has 13 residues. The germline CDR1 and CDR2 sequences are LGHDT and YNNKEL (reference sequence). This chain's CDR3 is CASSATGNQPQHF. The CDR3 DNA reads TGTGCCAGCAGTGCAACAGGGAATCAGCCCCAGCATTTT.

The chain carries TRBV9 and TRBJ2-3; D is possibly TRBD2 (5 bases). V was clipped by 4 bases and J by 6 bases, with 12 bases between them. The CDR3 is 13 amino acids. Germline V gene data show CDR1 as SGDLS and CDR2 as YYNGEE. CDR3 loop: CASSTRGRDTQYF. For the CDR3, the DNA is TGTGCCAGCAGCACCCGGGGTCGGGATACGCAGTATTTT.